Below, 2 T cell receptor beta chains from the same sample are listed, as sequenced in a study of T cell responses to AZD1222 COVID-19 vaccine (dated by TCRdb to the early 2020s). The library was generated by the immunoSEQ multiplex PCR assay. TCRdb took this table from immuneACCESS and kept in-frame rearrangements with V and J called. Such tables lack part of the clones; where checked against another copy, unresolved V genes explain under half of the gap, and the rest is unexplained. The sample yields 150,000 to 160,000 clones; 88% were counted once. The ten largest clonotypes hold approximately 3.1% of the sample. According to the study, the label for this sample's time point signals: baseline before first vaccination. This sample comprised peripheral blood, obtained on day 0 of AZD1222 vaccination. Receptors originate from an adult in good health.

V usage is TRBV5-3 and J usage is TRBJ2-2; 9 nucleotides align to TRBD2. TRBV5-3 is known as an ORF, though its function is uncertain. This CDR3 comprises 15 residues. The ends lost 4 bases at V and 7 bases at J; junction bases unmatched: 8. The CDR3 DNA reads as TGTGCCAGAAGCCTAGCGGGACGGAGAGTCGGGGAGCTGTTTTTT. Translating it yields CARSLAGRRVGELFF.

The chain couples TRBV18 to TRBJ2-5, with 9 bases fitting TRBD2. Germline assignment: CDR1 KGHSH and CDR2 LQKENI. The CDR3 runs to 18 residues. With 3 bases clipped from V and 1 base from J, the junction kept 12 bases outside the gene matches. Here the CDR3 reads CASSPVSWSGGSQETQYF. CDR3 nucleotides: TGTGCCAGCTCACCCGTATCTTGGAGCGGGGGGTCCCAAGAGACCCAGTACTTC.